This is a list of T cell receptor beta chains from one sample in a study of cytomegalovirus exposure and HLA in healthy donors. Sequenced by immunoSEQ multiplex PCR; TCRdb stores in-frame clones only, minus some. Of 150,000 to 200,000 clones in the sample, around 75% were seen once. The specimen sequenced was PBMCs. These receptors were taken from a female donor in good health and CMV-seronegative. CDR3s include the opening cysteine and the closing phenylalanine or tryptophan.

v_call	j_call	cdr3_aa
TRBV5-1	TRBJ2-5	CASSPGLAGGLVETQYF
TRBV6-1	TRBJ2-7	CASSPLAGHPYEQYF
TRBV11-2	TRBJ2-5	CASRGQPQETQYF
TRBV7-6	TRBJ2-2	CASSLGTSTGELFF
TRBV10-3	TRBJ2-1	CAISEINPLQGTSGRIDNEQFF
TRBV7-9	TRBJ1-5	CASSLPSGQPQHF
TRBV5-1	TRBJ1-1	CASSLDSANTEAFF
TRBV30	TRBJ2-1	CAWSWGGAVEQFF
TRBV7-9	TRBJ2-1	CARSSGTAINEQFF
TRBV5-8	TRBJ1-1	CASSLGRVSVNTEAFF
TRBV5-1	TRBJ2-6	CASSLGGAGANVLTF
TRBV30	TRBJ2-3	CAWSVRWGDYTQYF
TRBV5-1	TRBJ2-3	CASSLAVGREGTDTQYF
TRBV11-2	TRBJ2-3	CASSLDGRGRTDTQYF
TRBV27	TRBJ2-7	CASSQKNRGGSYEQYF
TRBV5-4	TRBJ2-3	CASSLTSADAQYF
TRBV29-1	TRBJ1-2	CSVAGGLNYGYTF
TRBV4-1	TRBJ1-5	CASSQVTGQSNQPQHF
TRBV5-4	TRBJ2-5	CASSPDRDQETQYF
TRBV11-2	TRBJ2-5	CASSLFLDRGRREGTQYF
TRBV7-9	TRBJ1-3	CSSSLRTGATGNTIYF
TRBV7-8	TRBJ2-1	CASSLGEGQPKFF